This T cell receptor beta chain was recorded in a study of OX40 agonist ivuxolimab in advanced cancers. Study information: Patients were approximately 80% male with ages roughly 20 to 80, mean 60.

As for this clone: Its antigen is unidentified.

The CDR3 extends over 14 amino acids. The germline CDR1 and CDR2 sequences are KGHSH and LQKENI. Trimming left V 5 bases short and J 0 bases short, with 7 bases between. Points from the study as a whole: Patients who responded partially at 0.1-3.0 mg/kg showed clonal expansion ranking among the lowest.

Assay used: immunoSEQ multiplex PCR; TCRdb lists only in-frame clones, some missing. This sample has approximately 20,000 clones; 80% to 90% occur once, and the top ten carry 24%. If patients had autoimmune disease history or systemic immunosuppression, they were excluded. This receptor was identified in an adult with an advanced solid tumor such as melanoma, head and neck, liver or kidney cancer. The sample was CD4+ or CD8+ T cells sorted from blood, taken in a trial of the OX40 agonist ivuxolimab. J is TRBJ1-4 and V is TRBV18; D not certain. CDR3 nucleotides: TGTGCCAGCTCAACAGACGCAACTAATGAAAAACTGTTTTTT. As protein: CASSTDATNEKLFF.